The rows below give T cell receptor beta chains drawn from one sample of a study of blood T cells in healthy people across ages. TCRdb ran MiXCR on the 5' RACE reads and lists one entry per CDR3 protein. The sample records around 1,800,000 distinct CDR3 sequences, about two fifths being singletons. Sequenced material: blood. The origin of the receptors is a human donor in good health. Each CDR3 is given with its conserved first and last residue. D genes are given only for firm matches. Rows give clone size only sometimes, using once, few, many, or a class for an expanded clone.

TGCGCCAGCAGCGGGGGGGCCCACGAGCAGTACTTC	CASSGGAHEQYF	NA	TRBJ2-7	TRBV5-1	NA
TGTGCCAGCAGCCTCGGGACGAGCGAGCAGTACTTC	CASSLGTSEQYF	NA	TRBJ2-7	TRBV7-9	many
TGTGCCAGCAGCTCCGTTTTCGGGGGTGCCTCCTACGAGCAGTACTTC	CASSSVFGGASYEQYF	NA	TRBJ2-7	TRBV7-8	NA
TGTGCCAGCAGCCAAGCCCCCTTACAGGGGGTGAACTATGGCTACACCTTC	CASSQAPLQGVNYGYTF	TRBD1	TRBJ1-2	TRBV3-1	NA
TGCGCCAGCAGCCCTTCTCGAGGGGCAGAGACCCAGTACTTC	CASSPSRGAETQYF	NA	TRBJ2-5	TRBV4-3	many
TGCAGCGTTGAGGCGAGGCTAGCGGCCGAACTTCGGCAGTACTTC	CSVEARLAAELRQYF	TRBD2	TRBJ2-5	TRBV29-1	NA
TGCGCCAGCAGCCAAGTGGGTCTAAGCCAAGAGACCCAGTACTTC	CASSQVGLSQETQYF	NA	TRBJ2-5	TRBV4-1	NA
TGTGCCAGCAGTTTTCAGGGCGGCACTGAAGCTTTCTTT	CASSFQGGTEAFF	NA	TRBJ1-1	TRBV12-3/TRBV12-4	many
TGTGCCAGCAGTCCCAGTGAGTTCTCCTGCGAGCAGTACTTC	CASSPSEFSCEQYF	NA	TRBJ2-7	TRBV12-3/TRBV12-4	NA
TGTGCCAGCAGCCCTACATCTTCGGGTGGCTACACCTTC	CASSPTSSGGYTF	NA	TRBJ1-2	TRBV11-2	NA
TGTGCCAGCAGTTTGGAGGGGGGCAGTCACAATGGGCAGTTCTTC	CASSLEGGSHNGQFF	NA	TRBJ2-1	TRBV12-3/TRBV12-4	NA
TGCGCCAGCAGCCAAGTAGTTAAGGACACTGAAGCTTTCTTT	CASSQVVKDTEAFF	NA	TRBJ1-1	TRBV4-3	once
TGTGCCACCAGCAGAGTACCCCTCGACACTGAAGCTTTCTTT	CATSRVPLDTEAFF	NA	TRBJ1-1	TRBV15	NA
TGTGCCAGCAGTTTCGACCCGGGACTAGCGAGAGTTGATGCCTACGAGCAGTACTTC	CASSFDPGLARVDAYEQYF	TRBD2	TRBJ2-7	TRBV2	few
NA	CSARRATPSVEQYF	NA	TRBJ2-7	TRBV20-1	NA
TGTGCCAGCAGTCGCCTAGGGTTAGCTAACTATGGCTACACCTTC	CASSRLGLANYGYTF	NA	TRBJ1-2	TRBV12-3/TRBV12-4	few
TGCGCCAGCAGCCAAATTGGGGAGCAGTTCTTC	CASSQIGEQFF	NA	TRBJ2-1	TRBV4-1	few
TGCAGTGCTAGAAGGGGGCTATCGAGCACTGAAGCTTTCTTT	CSARRGLSSTEAFF	TRBD1	TRBJ1-1	TRBV20-1	NA
TGTGCCAGCAGCAAAATGACAGGACACCAAGAGACCCAGTACTTC	CASSKMTGHQETQYF	NA	TRBJ2-5	TRBV2	NA
TGTGCCAGCAGCCAAGTAGGACAGCCCTACGAGCAGTACTTC	CASSQVGQPYEQYF	NA	TRBJ2-7	TRBV4-2	few
TGTGCCAGCAGTAAAACAGGTCTCGACGAGCAGTACTTC	CASSKTGLDEQYF	NA	TRBJ2-7	TRBV11-3	NA
TGTGCCAGCAGCCAGGATCTAAGCGCTAACTATGGCTACACCTTC	CASSQDLSANYGYTF	NA	TRBJ1-2	TRBV7-8	NA
TGTGCCAGCACCGCGGGCTGGTACAATGAGCAGGTCTTC	CASTAGWYNEQVF	NA	TRBJ2-1	TRBV6-2/TRBV6-3	once
TGCAGTGCTAGAAGGCGGGGGGGCCCCTACAATGAGCAGTACTTC	CSARRRGGPYNEQYF	TRBD2	TRBJ2-7	TRBV20-1	NA
TGTGCCAGCAGTTTCGAACAGGGGGCTTCCTACGAGCAGTACTTC	CASSFEQGASYEQYF	TRBD1	TRBJ2-7	TRBV27	NA
TGTGCCAGCAGCTTGGGAGCGGGGGGGCCAGATGAGCAGTTCTTC	CASSLGAGGPDEQFF	TRBD2	TRBJ2-1	TRBV5-6	NA